This T cell receptor beta chain was captured by sequencing in a study of tumor and adjacent non-tumor tissue in lung cancer. Comment on this clonotype: This may come from a read error, since a much larger clone is one base off.

The germline V gene has CDR1 DFQATT and CDR2 SNEGSKA (reference sequence). V lost 3 bases to trimming and J lost 10 bases, with 18 bases between them. The CDR3 consists of 13 residues. The template was RNA from unsorted bulk tissue. TCRbeta libraries were built with three rounds of nested PCR, modified from ARM-PCR. TCRdb reprocessed the multiplex PCR reads via MiXCR and lists one record per CDR3 protein. The table has 130,000 or so distinct CDR3 sequences, roughly 67% seen once; the top ten hold roughly 13%. This sequence joins TRBV20-1 and TRBJ1-2, with D unresolved. The receptor's source is a man aged 25-45 years with non-small cell lung cancer. Sequencing was done on a sample of lung tumor tissue. The CDR3 loop reads CSASNGEVDDYTF. The DNA for the CDR3 is TGCAGTGCTAGTAACGGCGAGGTCGATGACTACACCTTC.